The clone carrying this T cell receptor (beta chain) came up many times. What it recognizes is unknown. The data belong to a study of human T cells and chemical hapten exposure. General study findings and limits: The study found that DPC sensitization did not change TCRs above 1 in 1000 frequency.

V shed 3 bases and J shed 0 bases, with 7 bases lying between them. This CDR3 has 14 residues. Per the germline V gene, CDR1 is SGHDT and CDR2 is YYEEEE. The library attached unique molecular identifiers to individual cDNA molecules. TCRdb re-analysed the RACE reads in MiXCR, keeping a single row per CDR3 protein. The table has a few hundred thousand distinct CDR3 sequences, over 6% seen once. The time point: patch test 2, 6 weeks after DPC sensitization. Treatment here: therapeutic diphenylcyclopropenone sensitization with weekly scalp DPC. Source: whole blood, taken in connection with sensitization to the hapten diphenylcyclopropenone (DPC). This chain links TRBV5-6 with TRBJ1-5; no clear D. The receptor was derived from a woman between 18 and 29 years old with alopecia areata. Some clones in this sample may be carry-over from other donors' samples. CDR3 sequence (DNA): TGTGCCAGCAGCTACTGGGATAGCAATCAGCCCCAGCATTTT. It translates to CASSYWDSNQPQHF.